What follows describes a single T cell receptor (beta chain). Its specificity is not known. This record comes from a study of cytomegalovirus exposure and HLA in healthy donors. Study-wide results and caveats: Using the classifier, cytomegalovirus status was reportedly diagnosed with high specificity and sensitivity. It was approximately 160 TCR beta chains that were listed as cytomegalovirus-associated. Segments of the TCR beta V type were, in most cases, productive about 87% or about 30% of the time in an earlier analysis.

The ends were cut back, 2 bases at V and 4 bases at J, with 11 bases in the middle. Germline V lookup: CDR1 SGHTA, CDR2 FQGNSA. This CDR3 spans 14 amino acids. A multiplex PCR was run with 60 Vbeta primers and 13 Jbeta primers. Source study methods: The count from a later analysis was 70 million to 85 million unique TCR beta chains, 9.5 million to 11 million of them shared. Data came from immunoSEQ multiplex PCR; TCRdb stores just in-frame clones and leaves some out. V, J and clone size are those of that table, while D and trimming were read from the DNA. The sample carries some 190,000 clones, around 87% recorded once.

This sequence originates from a woman under 30 in good health and CMV-seronegative. V is TRBV7-2 and J is TRBJ1-2, with a weak D call TRBD1 (5 bases). The sequencing sample was made of PBMCs. CDR3 sequence: CASSLPWTIYGYTF. In DNA form, the CDR3 reads TGTGCCAGCAGCTTACCCTGGACAATCTATGGCTACACCTTC.